This T cell receptor (beta chain) was sequenced during a study of CD8+ T cells in alopecia areata. Extracted RNA was reverse transcribed, and the resulting cDNA served as sequencing template. Profiled with immunoSEQ multiplex PCR; TCRdb holds only in-frame clones, not every one. This sample has some 120,000 clones; roughly 55% occur once, and the top ten carry 5% to 7%. Treatment in this sample: oral pan-JAK inhibitor, 5-10 mg twice daily. T lymphocytes (CD4+ and CD8+) were sorted from PBMCs. This clone was counted between two and nine times. This receptor was identified in a human donor with alopecia areata. Specimen: CD4+ T cells sorted from blood, collected at week 4, from a patient treated with tofacitinib.

The CDR3 region has the DNA TGTGCCAGCAGCTTAGTCACCCCAAGAGGAACAGATACGCAGTATTTT. Translating it yields CASSLVTPRGTDTQYF. The J gene is TRBJ2-3, the V gene TRBV7-9, with D hard to call. The CDR3 runs 16 residues. V lost 1 base and J 3 bases, leaving 14 bases between the germline ends. Germline CDR1 reads SEHNR; CDR2 reads FQNEAQ (reference sequence). Based on the CDR3 plus reference TRBV7-9 and TRBJ2-3, the full variable domain is DTGVSQNPRHKITKRGQNVTFRCDPISEHNRLYWYRQTLGQGPEFLTYFQNEAQLEKSRLLSDRFSAERPKGSFSTLEIQRTEQGDSAMYLCASSLVTPRGTDTQYFGPGTRLTVL.